The 10 T cell receptor beta chains below all came from one sample that was sequenced in a study of cytomegalovirus exposure and HLA in healthy donors. PCR was performed using 60 Vbeta and 13 Jbeta primers. Sequencing was performed with immunoSEQ multiplex PCR; in TCRdb, only in-frame clones are kept and a portion is missing. The sample lists about 140,000 clones; 80% to 85% were seen once. Sequencing used PBMCs. The origin of the receptors is a male donor in good health and CMV-seropositive.

The gene calls are TRBV5-8 and TRBJ1-5; no reliable D call. V was shortened by 0 bases and J by 1 base, with 5 bases between the two germline ends. The germline V gene encodes CDR1 SGHTS and CDR2 YDEGEE. The CDR3 loop spans 14 amino acids. The CDR3 DNA reads TGTGCCAGCAGCTTGGGGAGCAGCAATCAGCCCCAGCATTTT. It specifies CASSLGSSNQPQHF.

The chain carries TRBV28 and TRBJ2-3; 7 nucleotides line up with TRBD1. CDR1 and CDR2 (germline): MDHEN, SYDVKM. This CDR3 is built from 13 residues. After removal of 11 bases from V and 4 bases from J, the junction contained 9 bases not matched to a gene. Here the CDR3 reads CAGNRGMADTQYF. The CDR3 nucleotides are TGTGCCGGGAACAGGGGAATGGCAGATACGCAGTATTTT.

This clone was observed a handful of times. The chain employs TRBV28 and TRBJ2-5; 9 positions agree with TRBD1. The DNA end lines up better with TRBJ2-7; the J call may be wrong. The CDR3 spans 14 residues. The germline CDR1 and CDR2 sequences are MDHEN and SYDVKM. DNA of the CDR3: TGTGCCAGCAGTGGGGGACAGGGAGACGACGAGCAGTACTTC. The encoded protein is CASSGGQGDDEQYF.

This clone was observed a few times. The CDR3 DNA follows: TGTGCCAGCAGCTTGGTGGGCCGCAACTCTGGAAACACCATATATTTT. Its protein is CASSLVGRNSGNTIYF. The V gene is TRBV5-8, the J gene TRBJ1-3, with D unresolved. The CDR3 has 16 amino acids. V was pared by 0 bases and J by 0 bases, with 10 bases between. From germline, CDR1 is SGHTS and CDR2 YDEGEE.

This chain connects TRBV11-2 to TRBJ2-7; 9 positions agree with TRBD1. Germline V lookup: CDR1 SGHAT, CDR2 FQNNGV. V lost 3 bases to trimming and J lost 2 bases; unmatched junction nucleotides: 2. The CDR3 sequence is 14 residues long. CDR3 in DNA: TGTGCCAGCAGCTTCCGGGACAGGGCCTACGAGCAGTACTTC. Translated: CASSFRDRAYEQYF.

The chain recombines TRBV27 with TRBJ1-2; perhaps TRBD1 as D (6 bases). The CDR3 runs to 15 residues. Germline V CDR1 and CDR2: MNHEY, SMNVEV (reference sequence). The V end lost 5 bases, the J end lost 3 bases, and 16 bases lay between the germline ends. The CDR3 loop is CASSLSWGRDYGYTF. The CDR3 DNA reads as TGTGCCAGCAGTCTCAGCTGGGGGCGGGACTATGGCTACACCTTC.

The gene calls are TRBV7-6 and TRBJ2-7, with D perhaps matching TRBD2 (7 bases). The germline V gene encodes CDR1 SGHVS and CDR2 FNYEAQ. The CDR3 extends over 13 amino acids. V was pared by 0 bases and J by 10 bases, with 13 bases between. The CDR3 is CASSLAAGEGQYF. Written as DNA, the CDR3 is TGTGCCAGCAGCTTAGCGGCAGGGGAGGGTCAGTACTTC.

This clone was seen only a few times. CDR3 sequence (DNA): TGTGCCAGTAGTCCCCAAACAGGGGGTTATAGCAATCAGCCCCAGCATTTT. Translation: CASSPQTGGYSNQPQHF. J is TRBJ1-5 and V is TRBV19; 8 nucleotides line up with TRBD1. V shed 5 bases, J shed 0 bases, and the junction held 9 bases outside the gene matches. CDR3 length: 17 amino acids. The germline CDR1 and CDR2 sequences are LNHDA and SQIVND (reference sequence).

The chain recombines TRBV7-9 with TRBJ2-7; D is perhaps TRBD1 (5 bases). V dropped 4 bases and J dropped 4 bases, with 17 bases sitting between them. In germline, CDR1 is SEHNR, CDR2 FQNEAQ (reference sequence). The CDR3 runs 15 residues. The CDR3 DNA reads TGTGCCAGCAGCTCTGGAGACAGATTGGGTTACGAGCAGTACTTC. This codes for CASSSGDRLGYEQYF.

The chain carries TRBV7-9 and TRBJ1-2, with D tentatively TRBD1 (5 bases). Trimming removed 5 bases at V and 4 bases at J, with 14 bases between. The CDR3 covers 14 residues. Germline values: CDR1 SEHNR, CDR2 FQNEAQ (reference sequence). The CDR3 region is CASSPRGDPYGYTF. The CDR3 nucleotides read TGTGCCAGCAGCCCCCGGGGGGATCCCTATGGCTACACCTTC.